This TCR beta chain comes out of a study of shared clonotypes between healthy human individuals. Germline CDR1 is SGHRS and CDR2 is YFSETQ. Deletions cut 0 bases from V and 3 bases from J, with 13 bases between. The length of the CDR3 is 15 residues. In the original workflow: ImmunoSEQ output held junction-only sequences without quality scores, so filtering differed. The table came from immunoSEQ multiplex PCR; TCRdb's copy has only in-frame clones and leaves some out. That table furnishes V, J and clone size, whereas the DNA furnished D and trimming. This table holds millions of clones, over 85% found once. Findings and limits, study-wide: Sequencing depth was expected to influence donor clonotype sharing. Rarefaction demonstrated incomplete sorted-subset sequencing despite large depth. Researchers found naive subsets generally carried larger estimated richness than memory subsets.

In regard to this clone: Antigen: not known.

The TCR comes from a man younger than 35 in good health. The sequencing input was naive CD4+ T cells sorted from blood. Described subset: CD45RA+ positively selected. The chain links TRBV5-1 to TRBJ2-7; D call uncertain. CDR3 sequence (DNA): TGCGCCAGCAGCTTGGTTTCCGGGCCGGGCTACGAGCAGTACTTC. This codes for CASSLVSGPGYEQYF.